The source of this T cell receptor (beta chain) is a study of cytomegalovirus exposure and HLA in healthy donors. This clone has only a few counts. Its specificity is not known. Some clones are missing from TCRdb's copy, which holds only in-frame ones; the method was immunoSEQ multiplex PCR. The sample lists some 150,000 clones; around 88% were seen once. General study points: The classifier was said to identify cytomegalovirus status with high specificity and sensitivity. There were three CMV-associated chains whose specificity for CMV antigens was confirmed in vitro.

Germline V lookup: CDR1 SNHLY, CDR2 FYNNEI. The V and J ends lost 0 bases and 6 bases respectively, with 8 bases between them. The CDR3 is made up of 14 amino acids. Among the approximately 110 subjects of the validation cohort, separate from the roughly 670-subject first cohort, were the donors. The J gene is TRBJ2-2, the V gene TRBV2; no clear D. This TCR derives from a young woman in good health and CMV-seropositive. Sequencing was done on a sample of PBMCs. In DNA form, the CDR3 reads TGTGCCAGCAGTGAAGCGGGCCTCTCCGGGGAGCTGTTTTTT. This sequence encodes CASSEAGLSGELFF.